This T cell receptor beta chain was obtained from a study of OX40 agonist ivuxolimab in advanced cancers. The overall study: Patients received intravenous ivuxolimab every 2 weeks at 0.01 to 10 mg/kg.

Germline V gives CDR1 SGHAT, CDR2 FQNNGV. V lost 1 base, J lost 5 bases, and 5 bases stayed unmatched. The CDR3 spans 15 residues. Data came from immunoSEQ multiplex PCR; TCRdb stores just in-frame clones and leaves some out. This table has about 81,000 clones, 88% appearing once. The chain has TRBV11-2 and TRBJ2-3; 8 positions agree with TRBD2. The sequence derives from an adult with an advanced solid tumor such as melanoma, head and neck, liver or kidney cancer. Sequencing was performed on CD4+ or CD8+ T cells sorted from blood, taken in a trial of the OX40 agonist ivuxolimab. The CDR3 is CASSLVGGGQDTQYF. CDR3 DNA: TGTGCCAGCAGCTTAGTCGGGGGGGGGCAAGATACGCAGTATTTT.